Below are 17 T cell receptor beta chains sequenced from a single sample in a study of technical replicates of blood from a handful of donors. TCRdb's table, derived via immunoSEQ multiplex PCR, lists solely in-frame clones and lacks some. The sample gives approximately 99,000 clones, around 96% of which show up once; less than 0.45% is in the top ten. Sequencing was performed on T cells isolated from PBMCs. These receptors came from a human donor in good health.

This chain links TRBV5-1 with TRBJ1-1; 7 nucleotides line up with TRBD1. V was clipped by 4 bases and J by 2 bases; unmatched bases: 5. Germline CDR1 and CDR2: SGHRS and YFSETQ. The CDR3 has 14 residues. The CDR3 loop is CASSPGQKNTEAFF. In DNA form, the CDR3 reads TGCGCCAGCAGCCCGGGACAGAAAAACACTGAAGCTTTCTTT.

The V and J genes are TRBV27 and TRBJ2-4; the match to TRBD2 covers 7 bases. Looked up from germline, CDR1 is MNHEY and CDR2 is SMNVEV (reference sequence). This CDR3 is 13 amino acids long. Germline trimming cut 5 bases from V and 9 bases from J; bases unmatched to any gene: 7. DNA for the CDR3: TGTGCCAGCAGTCTGGGCGGGGGTAGCATTCAGTACTTC. Residues: CASSLGGGSIQYF.

The chain combines TRBV27 with TRBJ2-7, with D perhaps TRBD2 (5 bases). The germline V gene has CDR1 MNHEY and CDR2 SMNVEV (reference sequence). This CDR3 comprises 14 residues. V dropped 2 bases and J dropped 3 bases, with 11 bases sitting between them. CDR3 region: CASSLLGLSYEQYF. As DNA, the CDR3 is TGTGCCAGCAGTTTACTTGGACTTAGCTACGAGCAGTACTTC.

The chain combines TRBV28 with TRBJ2-5; 7 bases agree with TRBD1. The V gene's germline CDR1 is MDHEN and CDR2 SYDVKM. This CDR3 is built from 15 residues. The ends lost 2 bases at V and 5 bases at J; junction bases unmatched: 8. CDR3 loop: CASSLEQTGLETQYF. For the CDR3, the DNA is TGTGCCAGCAGTTTAGAACAGACAGGGTTGGAGACCCAGTACTTC.

The chain has TRBV18 and TRBJ2-1; unclear D gene. The CDR3 is made up of 12 amino acids. The germline CDR1 and CDR2 sequences are KGHSH and LQKENI. V dropped 3 bases and J dropped 5 bases, with 5 bases sitting between them. CDR3 DNA: TGTGCCAGCTCACCCCTTGACAATGAGCAGTTCTTC. Amino acid sequence: CASSPLDNEQFF.

The V call is TRBV18, the J call TRBJ1-3, with TRBD1 as a possible D gene (5 bases). The germline CDR1 and CDR2 sequences are KGHSH and LQKENI. This CDR3 spans 16 amino acids. V lost 2 bases, J lost 2 bases, and 13 bases lay in between. The CDR3 is CASSPDPGFTGNTIYF. Here the CDR3 DNA reads TGTGCCAGCTCACCAGATCCAGGGTTCACTGGAAACACCATATATTTT.

The chain has TRBV5-5 and TRBJ2-1, with D hard to call. The CDR3 sequence is 15 residues long. Germline CDR1 is SGHKS and CDR2 is YYEKEE (reference sequence). Trimming stripped 0 bases from V and 0 bases from J, with 7 bases between. Written as DNA, the CDR3 is TGTGCCAGCAGCTTGGGCAGAAGCTCCTACAATGAGCAGTTCTTC. Translating it yields CASSLGRSSYNEQFF.

This rearrangement joins TRBV29-1 to TRBJ1-5; D is perhaps TRBD1 (6 bases). Trimming removed 5 bases from V and 4 bases from J, with 12 bases in between. The germline CDR1 and CDR2 sequences are SQVTM and ANQGSEA. CDR3 length equals 13 residues. For the CDR3, the DNA is TGCAGCGTTATTACAGGGCTAAATCAGCCCCAGCATTTT. Translation: CSVITGLNQPQHF.

The chain employs TRBV20-1 and TRBJ2-7; perhaps TRBD1 as D (5 bases). V was trimmed by 6 bases and J by 5 bases, leaving 11 bases between them. The germline CDR1 and CDR2 sequences are DFQATT and SNEGSKA (reference sequence). The CDR3 extends over 11 amino acids. The CDR3 DNA sequence: TGCAGTGCCAGGGTAACAGACGAGCAGTACTTC. It is translated as CSARVTDEQYF.

J is TRBJ2-3 and V is TRBV7-2, with a tentative D call TRBD1 (5 bases). Germline assignment: CDR1 SGHTA and CDR2 FQGNSA. The CDR3 runs 14 residues. Trimming removed 3 bases at V and 5 bases at J, with 12 bases between. CDR3 bases: TGTGCCAGCAGCTTTGGCCACAGGAGAGATACGCAGTATTTT. Translation: CASSFGHRRDTQYF.

The gene calls are TRBV11-2 and TRBJ2-2; TRBD2 agrees at 9 bases. The CDR3 loop spans 16 amino acids. V shed 5 bases and J 3 bases; nucleotides not matched to a gene: 7. Germline assignment: CDR1 SGHAT and CDR2 FQNNGV. CDR3 loop: CASSLRGGRDTGELFF. The CDR3 bases are TGTGCCAGCAGCCTCCGAGGCGGGAGGGACACCGGGGAGCTGTTTTTT.

The genes are TRBV6-1 and TRBJ2-1; 7 bases match TRBD2. The CDR3 sequence is 13 residues long. Germline CDR1 reads MNHNS; CDR2 reads SASEGT. V lost 6 bases and J lost 7; bases outside the gene matches: 6. The CDR3 sequence is CASRETSSNEQFF. The DNA for the CDR3 is TGTGCCAGCAGAGAGACTAGCAGTAATGAGCAGTTCTTC.

The chain joins TRBV2 to TRBJ2-1, with D unclear. The length of the CDR3 is 13 residues. Germline CDR1 reads SNHLY; CDR2 reads FYNNEI. V was clipped by 2 bases and J by 6 bases, with 8 bases between them. The CDR3 nucleotides are TGTGCCAGCAGTGAATCCTCGGGCAATGAGCAGTTCTTC. It translates to CASSESSGNEQFF.

The chain recombines TRBV15 with TRBJ1-5; D might be TRBD1 (6 bases). This CDR3 has 15 residues. Germline lookup yields CDR1 LNHNV and CDR2 YYDKDF (reference sequence). Deletions cut 0 bases from V and 4 bases from J, with 10 bases between. The CDR3 reads CATSRDGGLNQPQHF. The CDR3 region has the DNA TGTGCCACCAGCAGAGATGGGGGCCTTAATCAGCCCCAGCATTTT.

The chain joins TRBV6-6 to TRBJ2-1; TRBD2 matches at 11 bases. The J segment lost 8 bases and the V segment lost 1 base, leaving 4 bases of the junction unmatched. The germline V gene encodes CDR1 MNHNY and CDR2 SVGAGI (reference sequence). CDR3 length equals 15 residues. The CDR3 sequence is CASSYWVAGGDEQFF. CDR3 coding DNA: TGTGCCAGCAGTTACTGGGTAGCGGGAGGGGATGAGCAGTTCTTC.

The J gene is TRBJ2-1, the V gene TRBV27; 9 positions match TRBD2. The V segment lost 5 bases and the J segment 6 bases; nucleotides outside the gene matches: 2. The CDR3 contains 13 residues. From germline, CDR1 is MNHEY and CDR2 SMNVEV (reference sequence). CDR3 region: CASSKGLANEQFF. In DNA form, the CDR3 reads TGTGCCAGCAGTAAGGGACTAGCCAATGAGCAGTTCTTC.

The rearrangement links TRBV4-3 to TRBJ2-3; TRBD2 matches 12 bases. This CDR3 spans 16 amino acids. CDR1 is LGHNA and CDR2 is YSLEER in the germline V gene. J lost 2 bases, V lost 3 bases, and 3 bases had no gene match. In nucleotides, the CDR3 is TGCGCCAGCAGCCACACTAGCGGGAGGTCCACAGATACGCAGTATTTT. It translates to CASSHTSGRSTDTQYF.